This T cell receptor (beta chain) emerged from a study of CD8+ T cells in alopecia areata. Study-wide background: Treatment of the treated patients consisted of oral tofacitinib, 5 to 10 mg twice daily. Dosing spanned 6 to 18 months on tofacitinib, then 6 months off drug.

Regarding treatment: oral pan-JAK inhibitor, 5-10 mg twice daily. Individuals with alopecia areata gave both lesional scalp punch biopsies and peripheral blood for collection. Sorting separated CD4+ and CD8+ T cells out of PBMCs. The authors extracted RNA and reverse transcribed it into cDNA as the sequencing template. Data came from immunoSEQ multiplex PCR; TCRdb stores just in-frame clones and leaves some out. Here the sample spans fewer than 250,000 clones, under 70% being singletons. This TCR was sampled from a human donor with alopecia areata. This specimen consisted of CD4+ T cells sorted from blood, obtained at week 4, from a patient treated with tofacitinib.

CDR3 sequence: CASSLGQHSYEQYF. The CDR3 nucleotides read TGTGCCAGCAGCTTAGGACAGCACTCCTACGAGCAGTACTTC. The rearrangement links TRBV7-9 to TRBJ2-7; the D gene is possibly TRBD1 (5 bases). Trimming pared 1 base from V and 0 bases from J, leaving 7 bases between. The CDR3 is 14 residues long. From germline, CDR1 is SEHNR and CDR2 FQNEAQ (reference sequence).